The clone carrying this T cell receptor (delta chain) came up once. A much larger clone is a single base away; this may be a read error. This CDR3 is 17 amino acids long. J was trimmed by 0 bases and V by 0 bases; bases with no gene match: 8. Germline V gene data show CDR1 as GEAIGNYY and CDR2 as EKD. The data are from a study of gamma-delta chains in newborns, infants, children. Across the whole study: Innate gammadelta T cells reportedly expand polyclonally right after birth, driven by microbial exposure, per the title.

TCRdb reanalyzed the reads using CATT. The sample records about 5,400 delta-chain clones, roughly 20% being singletons. The source material was blood. The chain joins TRDV2 to TRDJ1, with 8 bases matching TRDD3. The J gene is not listed in TCRdb, so it was assigned here from a DNA match to germline. This receptor was obtained from a child who was a newborn, infant or young child, either healthy, febrile or measles-vaccinated (not recorded which). The CDR3 region has the DNA TGTGCCTGTGACACCGGGGTGGGGGATCGGTACACCGATAAACTCATCTTT. Protein: CACDTGVGDRYTDKLIF.